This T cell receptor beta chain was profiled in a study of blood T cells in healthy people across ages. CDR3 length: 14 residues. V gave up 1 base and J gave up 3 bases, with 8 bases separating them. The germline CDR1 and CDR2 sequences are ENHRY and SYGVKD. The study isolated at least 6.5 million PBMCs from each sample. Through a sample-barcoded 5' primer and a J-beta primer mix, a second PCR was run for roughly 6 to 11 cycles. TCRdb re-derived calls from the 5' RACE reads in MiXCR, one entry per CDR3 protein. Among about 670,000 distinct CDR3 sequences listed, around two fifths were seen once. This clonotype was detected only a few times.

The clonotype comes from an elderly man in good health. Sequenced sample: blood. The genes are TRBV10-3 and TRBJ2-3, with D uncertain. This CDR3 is CAISELAQTDTQYF. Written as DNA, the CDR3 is TGTGCCATCAGTGAGTTAGCTCAAACAGATACGCAGTATTTT.